The 24 T cell receptor beta chains below come from one sample, sequenced in a study of control samples from healthy donors and cancer patients. The data were produced by immunoSEQ multiplex PCR, yet TCRdb's version contains in-frame clones alone and is incomplete. The repertoire includes 90,000 to 120,000 clones, around 80% of them detected once, and under 8.5% sits in the top ten. Material for sequencing was blood. These receptors were obtained from a man between 18 and 29 years old in good health.

The chain joins TRBV5-1 to TRBJ2-1; TRBD2 agrees at 16 bases. The junction had 12 bases not matched to a gene; V was cut back by 4 bases and J by 8 bases. Germline CDR1 is SGHRS and CDR2 is YFSETQ. This CDR3 is built from 18 residues. In DNA form, the CDR3 reads TGCGCCAGCAGCCTCGTCCCGGGACTAGCGGGGGGGTTCGATGAGCAGTTCTTC. Protein: CASSLVPGLAGGFDEQFF.

In this sample, this clone turned up a few times. The rearrangement joins TRBV7-2 to TRBJ1-1; D unclear. Trimming removed 7 bases from V and 1 base from J, with 13 bases in between. The CDR3 runs to 14 residues. Germline V CDR1 and CDR2: SGHTA, FQGNSA. CDR3 bases: TGTGCCAGCATCCAAAGGGCCCGGAACACTGAAGCTTTCTTT. Amino acids: CASIQRARNTEAFF.

The chain couples TRBV10-3 to TRBJ1-5, with TRBD1 identical over 10 bases. Germline lookup yields CDR1 ENHRY and CDR2 SYGVKD. After removal of 9 bases from V and 11 bases from J, the junction contained 7 bases not matched to a gene. This CDR3 has 12 residues. CDR3 in amino acids: CAIGRTGGTQHF. CDR3 nucleotide sequence: TGTGCCATAGGTCGGACAGGGGGAACCCAGCATTTT.

This chain connects TRBV9 to TRBJ2-7, with 10 bases fitting TRBD1. Looked up from germline, CDR1 is SGDLS and CDR2 is YYNGEE. CDR3 length: 15 amino acids. The V and J ends lost 4 bases and 3 bases, in that order; junction bases with no gene match: 7. The CDR3 spells CASSPGQGVYYEQYF. For the CDR3, the DNA is TGTGCCAGCAGCCCAGGACAGGGGGTCTACTACGAGCAGTACTTC.

This clone was recorded a few times. The rearrangement joins TRBV27 to TRBJ2-2, with TRBD1 as a possible D gene (7 bases). The germline CDR1 and CDR2 sequences are MNHEY and SMNVEV (reference sequence). The CDR3 spans 16 residues. V was cut by 2 bases and J by 7 bases, with 17 bases left in between. The CDR3 coding sequence is TGTGCCAGCAGTTTAGAACCAGGGGGGACGAGCGGGGAGCTGTTTTTT. Translating gives CASSLEPGGTSGELFF.

V is TRBV30 and J is TRBJ1-2; 8 positions match TRBD1. CDR1 and CDR2 from the germline V gene are GTSNPN and SVGIG (reference sequence). The CDR3 covers 14 residues. Trimming cost V 4 bases and J 1 base; bases outside gene matches: 5. The chain's CDR3 is CAWMGQVVNYGYTF. CDR3 bases: TGTGCCTGGATGGGACAGGTTGTTAACTATGGCTACACCTTC.

The chain employs TRBV7-2 and TRBJ1-1, with TRBD1 identical over 8 bases. Looked up from germline, CDR1 is SGHTA and CDR2 is FQGNSA. The CDR3 runs to 15 residues. Losses at the gene ends were 6 bases for V and 7 bases for J; bases not matched to a gene: 13. The CDR3 reads CASRSQTGVIDEAFF. The CDR3 DNA reads TGTGCCAGCAGATCCCAGACAGGGGTCATCGATGAAGCTTTCTTT.

Only a few counts were recorded for this clone. The CDR3 DNA sequence: TGCGCCAGCAGCCAGACAAAGAACACTGAAGCTTTCTTT. Its protein product is CASSQTKNTEAFF. The rearrangement links TRBV5-1 to TRBJ1-1, with unresolved D. This CDR3 spans 13 amino acids. V gave up 4 bases and J gave up 1 base, with 8 bases separating them. Germline loops: CDR1 SGHRS, CDR2 YFSETQ.

The gene calls are TRBV2 and TRBJ2-3; possibly TRBD1 for D (5 bases). Germline V gives CDR1 SNHLY, CDR2 FYNNEI. V lost 6 bases, J lost 0 bases, and 10 bases lay in between. The CDR3 covers 14 residues. The CDR3 loop reads CASRRQGSTDTQYF. CDR3 coding DNA: TGTGCCAGCAGACGGCAGGGAAGCACAGATACGCAGTATTTT.

This chain joins TRBV6-4 and TRBJ2-1; possible D gene TRBD1, 6 bases. V lost 0 bases and J 4 bases, leaving 13 bases between the germline ends. The CDR3 totals 16 residues. Germline V lookup: CDR1 MRHNA, CDR2 SNTAGT. The CDR3 region has the DNA TGTGCCAGCAGTGACTCCTCCGGGACATCGTACAATGAGCAGTTCTTC. Encoded protein: CASSDSSGTSYNEQFF.

This chain connects TRBV27 to TRBJ1-1, with 8 bases identical to TRBD1. With 3 bases clipped from V and 7 bases from J, the junction kept 4 bases outside the gene matches. Germline V gene sequence: CDR1 MNHEY, CDR2 SMNVEV (reference sequence). The CDR3 covers 13 residues. The CDR3 region has the DNA TGTGCCAGCAGTTTCGGACAGGGAGTTGAAGCTTTCTTT. Translated: CASSFGQGVEAFF.

The V call is TRBV6-5, the J call TRBJ2-7; TRBD2 is a possible D gene (6 bases). The CDR3 is made up of 15 amino acids. Trimming took off 0 bases at V and 7 bases at J, with 16 bases between the two ends. In germline, CDR1 is MNHEY, CDR2 SVGAGI. CDR3 amino acids: CASSYSGTGQREQYF. The CDR3, as DNA: TGTGCCAGCAGTTACTCCGGGACTGGCCAACGGGAGCAGTACTTC.

This chain uses TRBV9 with TRBJ2-6; 9 positions agree with TRBD1. V shed 4 bases and J 3 bases; nucleotides not matched to a gene: 11. The CDR3 spans 18 residues. Germline lookup yields CDR1 SGDLS and CDR2 YYNGEE. CDR3 amino acids: CASSTPRDRESGANVLTF. CDR3 nucleotide sequence: TGTGCCAGCAGCACCCCCCGGGACAGGGAAAGTGGGGCCAACGTCCTGACTTTC.

V and J are TRBV19 and TRBJ2-4, with 7 bases aligning to TRBD2. The CDR3 runs to 17 residues. The germline V gene has CDR1 LNHDA and CDR2 SQIVND (reference sequence). V shed 0 bases, J shed 9 bases, and the junction held 14 bases outside the gene matches. The DNA for the CDR3 is TGTGCCAGTAGTATAGAGGGGGGGACGGTCGTGGGAAGCATTCAGTACTTC. It specifies CASSIEGGTVVGSIQYF.

The chain has TRBV10-1 and TRBJ2-1, with D tentatively TRBD1 or TRBD2 (6 bases each). The germline gives CDR1 WNHNN, CDR2 SYGVQD (reference sequence). V was pared by 0 bases and J by 2 bases, with 11 bases between. The CDR3 loop spans 16 amino acids. As DNA, the CDR3 is TGCGCCAGCAGTGAGTCTAGAGGGGGGCCCTACAATGAGCAGTTCTTC. This codes for CASSESRGGPYNEQFF.

V gene TRBV2 combines with J gene TRBJ1-5; TRBD1 aligns across 9 bases. Trimming took 7 bases from V and 2 from J; bases not matched to a gene: 9. The CDR3 spans 16 residues. Germline V gives CDR1 SNHLY, CDR2 FYNNEI. DNA of the CDR3: TGTGCCAGCACTGAGAACAGGGGGCTGGGCAATCAGCCCCAGCATTTT. It encodes CASTENRGLGNQPQHF.

V usage is TRBV5-1 and J usage is TRBJ2-3; D ambiguous. Trimming took 1 base from V and 0 from J, leaving 6 bases between them. The germline gives CDR1 SGHRS, CDR2 YFSETQ. CDR3 length: 14 residues. The DNA for the CDR3 is TGCGCCAGCAGCTTGCAAGGGAGCACAGATACGCAGTATTTT. Protein sequence: CASSLQGSTDTQYF.

In its sample, this clone was seen a few times. The chain has TRBV6-1 and TRBJ1-1, with D unresolved. The CDR3 sequence is 12 residues long. Trimming removed 2 bases at V and 0 bases at J, with 1 base between. Germline V CDR1 and CDR2: MNHNS, SASEGT. In DNA, the CDR3 is TGTGCCAGCAGTGAATTGAACACTGAAGCTTTCTTT. Protein sequence: CASSELNTEAFF.

V gene TRBV12-5 combines with J gene TRBJ1-2, with D perhaps TRBD1 (5 bases). CDR3 size: 14 residues. V lost 6 bases and J lost 8, with 19 bases in between. Germline V lookup: CDR1 LGHNT, CDR2 FRNRAP. The DNA for the CDR3 is TGTGCTAGTGGAAGCGACAGCCCAGGTGGAGGCTACACCTTC. Translated: CASGSDSPGGGYTF.

This sequence joins TRBV7-9 and TRBJ2-1; 11 nucleotides align to TRBD1. Germline V lookup: CDR1 SEHNR, CDR2 FQNEAQ (reference sequence). The CDR3 is made up of 14 amino acids. J gave up 8 bases and V 5 bases, and 5 bases lay outside the gene matches. The CDR3 loop is CASSTGQGAHEQFF. CDR3 DNA sequence: TGTGCCAGCAGCACCGGACAGGGGGCGCATGAGCAGTTCTTC.

This clone was counted a single time. The CDR3 sequence: CASSRSFHSGGRGNQPQHF. The CDR3 DNA reads as TGTGCCAGCAGCAGAAGTTTCCACTCCGGGGGTCGGGGCAATCAGCCCCAGCATTTT. The chain uses TRBV21-1 and TRBJ1-5. TRBV21-1 is designated a pseudogene. This CDR3 spans 19 amino acids.

The rearrangement joins TRBV5-6 to TRBJ1-4; the match to TRBD1 covers 8 bases. This CDR3 has 16 amino acids. Germline V CDR1 and CDR2: SGHDT, YYEEEE. V lost 2 bases, J lost 7 bases, and 10 bases stayed unmatched. The CDR3 sequence: CASSFASDRGVEKLFF. For the CDR3, the DNA is TGTGCCAGCAGCTTCGCATCAGACAGGGGTGTTGAAAAACTGTTTTTT.

This chain connects TRBV5-1 to TRBJ2-7, with D possibly TRBD1 on 6 matching bases. The CDR3 extends over 17 amino acids. Germline values: CDR1 SGHRS, CDR2 YFSETQ. Trimming shortened V by 0 bases and J by 4 bases, and 20 bases separated the two germline ends. The CDR3 nucleotides read TGCGCCAGCAGCTTGGACCCTGGACAGCCTAACAGATACGAGCAGTACGTC. Translated: CASSLDPGQPNRYEQYV.

This clone was seen at least ten times. This chain joins TRBV7-9 and TRBJ1-2; D is possibly TRBD1 (5 bases). The CDR3 totals 15 residues. Deletions cut 5 bases from V and 7 bases from J, with 20 bases between. In germline, CDR1 is SEHNR, CDR2 FQNEAQ (reference sequence). CDR3 sequence reads: CASSPMDGGTAGYTF. The CDR3 coding sequence is TGTGCCAGCAGCCCCATGGATGGGGGGACGGCTGGCTACACCTTC.